A selection of T cell receptor beta chains follows, all from one sample in a study of T cell changes during pregnancy in multiple sclerosis. Sequencing used immunoSEQ multiplex PCR; TCRdb keeps in-frame clones, though not all of them. The table lists about 40,000 clones, approximately 88% of them singletons. The specimen comprised CD4+ T cells from peripheral blood mononuclear cells, sampled before pregnancy. The source of these receptors is a female donor with multiple sclerosis, enrolled in a pregnancy study. CDR3s include the opening cysteine and the closing phenylalanine or tryptophan. The D gene is left open where the match is weak. For some rows the clone size is stated as once, few or many, or as a class when expanded; others skip it.

clone_size j_call d_call v_call cdr3_nt cdr3_aa
NA TRBJ1-5 TRBD1 TRBV19 TGTGCCAGTAGTACCGGGACAGGGGGCTTGGCCCAGCATTTT CASSTGTGGLAQHF
once TRBJ1-1 TRBD1 TRBV5-6 TGTGCCAGCAGCTTGGGAGGGGGCGCTTATACTGAAGCTTTCTTT CASSLGGGAYTEAFF
once TRBJ1-5 NA TRBV10-3 TGTGCCATCAGTGAGTCGGGGGCCGATCAGCCCCAGCATTTT CAISESGADQPQHF
NA TRBJ2-7 TRBD2 TRBV6-5 TGTGCCAGCAGTTACCAAGCGGGAGTATCCTACGAGCAGTACTTC CASSYQAGVSYEQYF
once TRBJ2-1 TRBD2 TRBV5-4 TGTGCCAGCAGATCGGAGCGGGAGGACTCCTACAATGAGCAGTTCTTC CASRSEREDSYNEQFF
NA TRBJ2-3 NA TRBV5-1 TGCGCCAGCAGCTTACTAGGCTATGGCACAGATACGCAGTATTTT CASSLLGYGTDTQYF
NA TRBJ2-1 TRBD2 TRBV27 TGTGCCAGCAGGTTTCTAGCGGCCCAGGTCAATGAGCAGTTCTTC CASRFLAAQVNEQFF
few TRBJ2-7 TRBD1 TRBV11-2 TGTGCCAGCAGCCGCGACAGGGCCGAGCAGTACTTC CASSRDRAEQYF
NA TRBJ2-1 TRBD2 TRBV10-3 TGTGCCATCAGTGAGCCGACTAGCGGGAGGAATGAGCAGTTCTTC CAISEPTSGRNEQFF
NA TRBJ2-4 TRBD2 TRBV7-3 TGTGCCAGCAGCCAACTTAGCGGGAGTGGGGCCAAAAACATTCAGTACTTC CASSQLSGSGAKNIQYF
once TRBJ1-1 NA TRBV5-6 TGTGCCAGCAGCTCGACAGGACAACCGAACACTGAAGCTTTCTTT CASSSTGQPNTEAFF
NA TRBJ1-1 NA TRBV6-5 TGTGCCAGCAGTCCCCCTAGGATTGGAGAAGCTTTCTTT CASSPPRIGEAFF
few TRBJ2-2 NA TRBV28 TGTGCCAGCAGCATTGGACTGAGAGGGGAGCTGTTTTTT CASSIGLRGELFF
NA TRBJ2-1 TRBD2 TRBV5-1 TGCGCCAGCAGTAGCGGGTGGGATGAGCAGTTCTTC CASSSGWDEQFF
NA TRBJ2-7 TRBD1 TRBV7-2 TGTGCCAGCACCCAAGTGGGTGGACAGGGGGGCTACGAGCAGTACTTC CASTQVGGQGGYEQYF
NA TRBJ2-3 TRBD1 TRBV7-3 TGTGCCAGCAGCGTACGGGGGACAGGGAGCACAGATACGCAGTATTTT CASSVRGTGSTDTQYF
NA TRBJ1-3 NA TRBV2 TGTGCCAGCCAGGGCCAGAGCTCTGGAAACACCATATATTTT CASQGQSSGNTIYF
NA TRBJ2-7 TRBD2 TRBV4-1 TGCGCCAGCAGCCAAGTGGGCGGGAGAGGCGAGCAGTACTTC CASSQVGGRGEQYF